The 18 T cell receptor beta chains below come from one sample, sequenced in a study of T cell repertoires in cytomegalovirus infection. No antigen is known for these receptors. TCRdb fed the reads into MiXCR, producing one record per CDR3 protein. The sample lists some 700,000 distinct CDR3 sequences, roughly 33% occurring once. The sample in question was cultured PBMCs, obtained from culture after CMV antigen stimulation. The receptors originated from a human donor in good health (CMV status not recorded). Some clones in this sample may be carry-over from other donors' samples.

The V and J genes are TRBV10-2 and TRBJ2-1; 8 bases are shared with TRBD2. V lost 2 bases and J lost 4; bases outside the gene matches: 4. The germline CDR1 and CDR2 sequences are WSHSY and SAAADI. The CDR3 spans 15 residues. The CDR3 sequence is CASSEASGLYNEQFF. DNA for the CDR3: TGCGCCAGCAGTGAGGCTAGCGGGCTATACAATGAGCAGTTCTTC.

The CDR3 DNA sequence: TGTGCCAGCAGTGTATCAGGATGGGATGAGCAGTTCTTC. Protein sequence: CASSVSGWDEQFF. The V call is TRBV2, the J call TRBJ2-1; D call uncertain. CDR1 and CDR2 (germline): SNHLY, FYNNEI. This CDR3 is built from 13 residues. Trimming cost V 4 bases and J 8 bases, with 12 bases left between them. The variable domain in full, completed from reference TRBV2 and TRBJ2-1, reads EPEVTQTPSHQVTQMGQEVILRCVPISNHLYFYWYRQILGQKVEFLVSFYNNEISEKSEIFDDQFSVERPDGSNFTLKIRSTKLEDSAMYFCASSVSGWDEQFFGPGTRLTVL.

V gene TRBV4-1 combines with J gene TRBJ1-1; TRBD1 is a possible D gene (5 bases). Germline V gene data show CDR1 as MGHRA and CDR2 as YSYEKL. The CDR3 length is 15 residues. Trimming removed 3 bases from V and 2 bases from J, with 13 bases in between. CDR3 residues: CASSQSGGINTEAFF. The CDR3 DNA reads TGCGCCAGCAGCCAGTCCGGGGGGATTAACACTGAAGCTTTCTTT.

The chain couples TRBV19 to TRBJ2-2; 11 nucleotides align to TRBD1. V shed 5 bases, J shed 4 bases, and the junction held 6 bases outside the gene matches. Germline CDR1 reads LNHDA; CDR2 reads SQIVND (reference sequence). The CDR3 totals 16 residues. The CDR3 nucleotides are TGTGCCAGTAGTGACGGACAGGGGGCAGCCACCGGGGAGCTGTTTTTT. It codes for CASSDGQGAATGELFF.

The chain links TRBV12-3 or TRBV12-4 to TRBJ2-2, with 7 positions matching TRBD2. The CDR3 is 13 residues long. The junction had 6 bases not matched to a gene; V was cut back by 8 bases and J by 6 bases. The CDR3 DNA is TGTGCCAGCCCCTGGGGGGGGTCCGGGGAGCTGTTTTTT. It codes for CASPWGGSGELFF.

The chain combines TRBV19 with TRBJ1-1; D unclear. CDR3 length: 12 residues. V lost 11 bases and J 4 bases, leaving 14 bases between the germline ends. The germline V gene encodes CDR1 LNHDA and CDR2 SQIVND (reference sequence). DNA for the CDR3: TGTGCCTGTGACACGGTGGGCACTGAAGCTTTCTTT. Translation: CACDTVGTEAFF.

The chain carries TRBV7-6 and TRBJ1-4, with a possible D match to TRBD1 (5 bases). The V end lost 8 bases, the J end lost 8 bases, and 15 bases lay between the germline ends. This CDR3 comprises 13 residues. CDR1 is SGHVS and CDR2 is FNYEAQ in the germline V gene. CDR3 nucleotide sequence: TGTGCCAGCTCGCGGGGACGAGGGGAAAAACTGTTTTTT. Its translation: CASSRGRGEKLFF. Filled out from reference TRBV7-6 and TRBJ1-4, the complete variable domain reads GAGVSQSPRYKVTKRGQDVALRCDPISGHVSLYWYRQALGQGPEFLTYFNYEAQQDKSGLPNDRFSAERPEGSISTLTIQRTEQRDSAMYRCASSRGRGEKLFFGSGTQLSVL.

This chain joins TRBV7-8 and TRBJ1-6; D unclear. The CDR3 loop spans 17 amino acids. Trimming stripped 5 bases from V and 2 bases from J, with 16 bases between. The V gene's germline CDR1 is SGHVS and CDR2 FQNEAQ. CDR3 amino acids: CASSPVEGLTYNSPLHF. CDR3 in DNA: TGTGCCAGCAGCCCGGTAGAAGGACTGACCTATAATTCACCCCTCCACTTT.

This clonotype showed up just a few times. The chain links TRBV7-8 to TRBJ1-1; 7 nucleotides agree with TRBD1. This CDR3 is built from 12 residues. CDR1 is SGHVS and CDR2 is FQNEAQ in the germline V gene. The J segment lost 11 bases and the V segment lost 4 bases, leaving 7 bases of the junction unmatched. The CDR3 loop reads CASSSIPGGAFF. DNA of the CDR3: TGTGCCAGCAGCTCGATTCCAGGGGGGGCTTTCTTT.

The gene calls are TRBV11-2 and TRBJ2-1; 15 nucleotides match TRBD2. V lost 5 bases to trimming and J lost 0 bases; unmatched junction nucleotides: 8. From germline, CDR1 is SGHAT and CDR2 FQNNGV. The CDR3 contains 19 residues. CDR3 nucleotide sequence: TGTGCCAGCAGCCGAGAGGGGACTAGCGGGAGGAGCTCCTACAATGAGCAGTTCTTC. Its protein is CASSREGTSGRSSYNEQFF.

This clonotype was seen more than once but under ten times. The chain recombines TRBV7-9 with TRBJ2-1; 7 bases fit TRBD2. V lost 5 bases, J lost 12 bases, and 22 bases stayed unmatched. Germline loops: CDR1 SEHNR, CDR2 FQNEAQ (reference sequence). CDR3 length: 17 amino acids. The CDR3 DNA reads as TGTGCCAGCAGCAAGCAGGCGGCGGGGAGGGGAGGATTCGGGCAGTTCTTC. It specifies CASSKQAAGRGGFGQFF.

The rearrangement uses TRBV18 and TRBJ2-4; a possible D gene is TRBD1 (5 bases). CDR1 KGHSH and CDR2 LQKENI come from the germline V gene. The CDR3 contains 13 residues. Trimming shortened V by 3 bases and J by 11 bases, and 14 bases separated the two germline ends. Here the CDR3 reads CASSPSASRVQYF. The CDR3, as DNA: TGTGCCAGCTCACCTTCGGCGTCCAGGGTTCAGTACTTC.

The genes are TRBV4-3 and TRBJ1-4, with 8 bases aligning to TRBD1. This CDR3 is 15 amino acids long. J gave up 7 bases and V 4 bases, and 8 bases lay outside the gene matches. Germline CDR1 LGHNA, CDR2 YSLEER. The chain's CDR3 is CASSPGQGRGEKLFF. The DNA of the CDR3 is TGCGCCAGCAGCCCCGGACAGGGAAGAGGTGAAAAACTGTTTTTT.

Ten or more counts support this clonotype. CDR3 sequence: CASSLMAGLQETQYF. The CDR3 coding sequence is TGTGCCAGCAGCTTAATGGCGGGACTACAAGAGACCCAGTACTTC. The genes are TRBV7-2 and TRBJ2-5, with 7 bases identical to TRBD2. The junction had 5 bases not matched to a gene; V was cut back by 2 bases and J by 2 bases. The CDR3 contains 15 residues. From germline, CDR1 is SGHTA and CDR2 FQGNSA.

V is TRBV6-5 and J is TRBJ1-4; the match to TRBD1 covers 8 bases. With V trimmed by 7 bases and J by 4 bases, 5 bases remained unmatched. Germline V gene sequence: CDR1 MNHEY, CDR2 SVGAGI. The CDR3 has 14 amino acids. This CDR3 is CASTKTGVNEKLFF. Written as DNA, the CDR3 is TGTGCCAGCACCAAGACAGGGGTTAATGAAAAACTGTTTTTT.

J is TRBJ2-1 and V is TRBV7-2; 8 bases fit TRBD2. CDR1 is SGHTA, CDR2 FQGNSA, per germline. The CDR3 extends over 15 amino acids. Trimming cost V 5 bases and J 6 bases; bases outside gene matches: 9. CDR3 sequence reads: CASSPEGTRVNEQFF. The CDR3 DNA sequence: TGTGCCAGCAGCCCCGAAGGGACTAGAGTCAATGAGCAGTTCTTC.

The chain has TRBV20-1 and TRBJ2-7, with TRBD2 identical over 7 bases. Trimming took 5 bases from V and 0 from J; bases not matched to a gene: 10. CDR3 size: 15 residues. Germline CDR1 reads DFQATT; CDR2 reads SNEGSKA (reference sequence). The DNA of the CDR3 is TGCAGTGCTCCGCTAAGCGGGATGAGCTCCTACGAGCAGTACTTC. Translated: CSAPLSGMSSYEQYF.

The J gene is TRBJ2-4, the V gene TRBV19; D may be TRBD1 (7 bases). V lost 5 bases and J 8 bases, leaving 22 bases between the germline ends. The CDR3 runs 16 residues. Germline V gene lookup returns CDR1 LNHDA and CDR2 SQIVND (reference sequence). CDR3 bases: TGTGCCAGTAGTTCCCCGGCGGGACAGCGGGTGGACATTCAGTACTTC. Its translation: CASSSPAGQRVDIQYF.